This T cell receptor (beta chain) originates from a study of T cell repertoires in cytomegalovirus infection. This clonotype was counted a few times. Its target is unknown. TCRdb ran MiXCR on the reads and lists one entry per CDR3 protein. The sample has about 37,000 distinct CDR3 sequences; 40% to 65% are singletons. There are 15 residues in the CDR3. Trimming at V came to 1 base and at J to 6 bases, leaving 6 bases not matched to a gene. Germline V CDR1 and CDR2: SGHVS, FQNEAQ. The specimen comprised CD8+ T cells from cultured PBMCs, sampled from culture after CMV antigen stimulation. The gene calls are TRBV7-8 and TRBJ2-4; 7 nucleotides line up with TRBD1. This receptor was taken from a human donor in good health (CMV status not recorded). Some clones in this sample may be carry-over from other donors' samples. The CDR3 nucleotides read TGTGCCAGCAGCTTAGAGTATTCAGGGGGAAACATTCAGTACTTC. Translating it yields CASSLEYSGGNIQYF. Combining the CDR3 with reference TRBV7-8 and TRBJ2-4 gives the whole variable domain GAGVSQSPRYKVAKRGQDVALRCDPISGHVSLFWYQQALGQGPEFLTYFQNEAQLDKSGLPSDRFFAERPEGSVSTLKIQRTQQEDSAVYLCASSLEYSGGNIQYFGAGTRLSVL.